The T cell receptor beta chain under discussion was sequenced for a study of PD-1 blockade in classical Hodgkin lymphoma. Whole-study findings and limits: Possible causes of repertoire differences, disease activity or prior therapy, remain undefined.

TCRdb's table, derived via immunoSEQ multiplex PCR, lists solely in-frame clones and lacks some. The sample records over 25,000 clones, 71% being singletons. Concerning this clone: The antigen is undetermined.

The CDR3 has 15 amino acids. V was trimmed by 1 base and J by 5 bases, leaving 14 bases between them. In germline, CDR1 is SGHTA, CDR2 FQGNSA. No patient escaped relapse after autologous stem cell transplantation, and brentuximab vedotin exposure varied. Classifying best responses yielded complete response, partial response or progressive disease. The chain employs TRBV7-2 and TRBJ1-2; unclear D gene. The specimen comprised peripheral blood mononuclear cells (PBMCs), sampled before the second cycle of nivolumab. This sequence originates from a human donor with classical Hodgkin lymphoma. The CDR3 nucleotides read TGTGCCAGCAGCTTAGGATCATCCAGCCCGTATGGCTACACCTTC. This translates into CASSLGSSSPYGYTF. Filled out from reference TRBV7-2 and TRBJ1-2, the complete variable domain reads GAGVSQSPSNKVTEKGKDVELRCDPISGHTALYWYRQSLGQGLEFLIYFQGNSAPDKSGLPSDRFSAERTGGSVSTLTIQRTQQEDSAVYLCASSLGSSSPYGYTFGSGTRLTVV.